A single sample is the source of the 3 T cell receptor beta chains below, sequenced in a study of glioma-infiltrating T cells. TCR alpha and beta CDR3 regions were amplified from RNA using iRepertoire nested multiplex PCR. TCRdb redid the calling of the multiplex PCR reads with MiXCR, one entry per CDR3 protein. The table has approximately 400,000 distinct CDR3 sequences, 41% seen once. Sequencing was carried out using glioma tissue, nonneoplastic brain tissue, or PBMCs (not recorded which). The receptors originated from a human donor with low-grade glioma or glioblastoma, undergoing nonglioma brain surgery, or in good health (not recorded which).

A few counts support this clonotype. The CDR3 sequence: CASSQGVLHTEAFF. DNA of the CDR3: TGCGCCAGCAGCCAAGGAGTCCTTCACACTGAAGCTTTCTTT. The J gene is TRBJ1-1, the V gene TRBV4-1; D is unclear. The CDR3 loop spans 14 amino acids. The germline V and J ends were trimmed by 1 base and 3 bases, with 9 bases remaining between them. CDR1 is MGHRA, CDR2 YSYEKL, per germline.

The chain recombines TRBV28 with TRBJ1-2; D might be TRBD1 (5 bases). This CDR3 contains 18 residues. Between the trimmed V and J ends, which lost 6 bases and 5 bases, there was a span of 28 bases. Germline loops: CDR1 MDHEN, CDR2 SYDVKM. The CDR3 protein is CASSLGDQFAMGLYGYTF. Here the CDR3 DNA reads TGTGCCAGCAGCTTAGGGGACCAGTTTGCAATGGGCTTATATGGCTACACCTTC.

The sample holds a few counts of this clonotype. The chain joins TRBV2 to TRBJ1-1; D may be TRBD1 (5 bases). V was shortened by 5 bases and J by 3 bases, with 13 bases between the two germline ends. The CDR3 has 14 residues. CDR1 and CDR2 from the germline V gene are SNHLY and FYNNEI. The CDR3 DNA is TGTGCCAGCAGTCTCAGGGCCGAGCACACTGAAGCTTTCTTT. This translates into CASSLRAEHTEAFF.